This T cell receptor (beta chain) was documented in a study of cytomegalovirus exposure and HLA in healthy donors. Overall study: Among about 400 genotyped donors, about 80% fell in the Caucasian-associated ancestry cluster.

The CDR3 has 14 residues. The V end was cut by 5 bases, the J end by 6 bases, with 17 bases between. From germline, CDR1 is ENHRY and CDR2 SYGVKD. Concerning this clone: The antigen is unknown.

The primer mix had 60 Vbeta and 13 Jbeta primers. Some clones are missing from TCRdb's copy, which holds only in-frame ones; the method was immunoSEQ multiplex PCR. The sample has around 120,000 clones, around 74% seen once. Findings and caveats of the study: The authors considered a cluster of highly shared sequence variants likely to be a sequencing artifact. CMV antigen specificity of a few CMV-associated chains was confirmed in vitro. Follow-up analysis seemed to connect common viral pathogens with several of the most significant clusters identified.

The sequencing input was PBMCs. The J gene is TRBJ2-7, the V gene TRBV10-3, with D uncertain. The clonotype was recovered from a man in his sixties in good health and CMV-seropositive. The DNA of the CDR3 is TGTGCCATCAGTCCTTCTCAGGCAGTGGGCGAGCAGTACTTC. Translated: CAISPSQAVGEQYF.